Each of the 13 T cell receptor beta chains below was sequenced from the same sample in a study of blood T cell repertoires in COVID-19. Profiled with immunoSEQ multiplex PCR; TCRdb holds only in-frame clones, not every one. Here the sample spans roughly 92,000 clones, about nine tenths being singletons. The sequenced sample was peripheral blood. These receptors were obtained from a man in his fifties or sixties with acute or convalescent COVID-19.

This sequence joins TRBV19 and TRBJ1-4; D remains ambiguous. V lost 5 bases, J lost 6 bases, and 13 bases lay in between. This CDR3 is built from 14 residues. Germline V CDR1 and CDR2: LNHDA, SQIVND (reference sequence). CDR3 amino acids: CASSFGLGDEKLFF. The CDR3 nucleotides read TGTGCCAGTAGTTTCGGTCTGGGCGATGAAAAACTGTTTTTT.

The V call is TRBV12-3 or TRBV12-4, the J call TRBJ2-7, with 8 bases fitting TRBD1. The CDR3 has 12 residues. V shed 5 bases, J shed 4 bases, and the junction held 1 base outside the gene matches. This chain's CDR3 is CASSRTGYEQYF. Written as DNA, the CDR3 is TGTGCCAGCAGTCGGACAGGGTACGAGCAGTACTTC.

This chain connects TRBV6-6 to TRBJ2-7; D unclear. Trimming left V 2 bases short and J 3 bases short, with 5 bases between. The CDR3 contains 12 residues. CDR1 MNHNY and CDR2 SVGAGI come from the germline V gene (reference sequence). Here the CDR3 DNA reads TGTGCCAGCAGTTACGCGGACTACGAGCAGTACTTC. Protein product: CASSYADYEQYF.

The genes are TRBV5-8 and TRBJ2-3, with D maybe TRBD2 (5 bases). The ends were cut back, 4 bases at V and 0 bases at J, with 12 bases in the middle. The length of the CDR3 is 15 residues. Germline values: CDR1 SGHTS, CDR2 YDEGEE. The CDR3 nucleotides read TGTGCCAGCAGCGCGGTCGGGGTGAGCACAGATACGCAGTATTTT. Its translation: CASSAVGVSTDTQYF. Using reference TRBV5-8 and TRBJ2-3 for the parts outside the CDR3, the full variable domain is EAGVTQSPTHLIKTRGQQATLRCSPISGHTSVYWYQQALGLGLQFLLWYDEGEERNRGNFPPRFSGRQFPNYSSELNVNALELEDSALYLCASSAVGVSTDTQYFGPGTRLTVL.

This chain connects TRBV14 to TRBJ1-2; tentatively, D is TRBD1 (6 bases). CDR3 length equals 15 residues. The V gene lost 3 bases and the J gene lost 5 bases, with 16 bases spanning the gap. Germline values: CDR1 SGHDN, CDR2 FVKESK. Here the CDR3 DNA reads TGTGCCAGCAGCCAGCTTTCCGGGACACATTATGGCTACACCTTC. It codes for CASSQLSGTHYGYTF.

The J gene is TRBJ1-4, the V gene TRBV12-3 or TRBV12-4; no definite D call. The CDR3 spans 12 residues. V shed 2 bases and J shed 11 bases, with 9 bases lying between them. The CDR3: CASSLTTEKLFF. The CDR3 DNA sequence: TGTGCCAGCAGTTTAACGACGGAGAAACTGTTTTTT.

This rearrangement joins TRBV19 to TRBJ2-1; 9 bases are a match to TRBD2. Trimming cost V 5 bases and J 6 bases; bases outside gene matches: 8. Germline loops: CDR1 LNHDA, CDR2 SQIVND (reference sequence). This CDR3 is built from 15 residues. The CDR3 region is CASSDRSGRPNEQFF. The CDR3 DNA follows: TGTGCCAGTAGTGACCGTAGCGGGAGACCCAATGAGCAGTTCTTC.

This rearrangement joins TRBV7-2 to TRBJ2-3; 12 bases fit TRBD2. The CDR3 consists of 17 residues. Trimming took 5 bases from V and 1 from J; bases not matched to a gene: 7. Per germline, CDR1 SGHTA and CDR2 FQGNSA. CDR3 in amino acids: CASSGWTSGTRTDTQYF. Written as DNA, the CDR3 is TGTGCCAGCAGCGGTTGGACTAGCGGGACTCGCACAGATACGCAGTATTTT.

The chain recombines TRBV9 with TRBJ1-2, with TRBD1 identical over 10 bases. Per the germline V gene, CDR1 is SGDLS and CDR2 is YYNGEE. V lost 0 bases, J lost 6 bases, and 11 bases stayed unmatched. The CDR3 runs to 17 residues. CDR3 residues: CASSVAPRQGAQNGYTF. CDR3 DNA: TGTGCCAGCAGCGTAGCTCCGCGACAGGGGGCGCAAAATGGCTACACCTTC.

This chain joins TRBV7-2 and TRBJ2-7, with unresolved D. Looked up from germline, CDR1 is SGHTA and CDR2 is FQGNSA. The V end was cut by 2 bases, the J end by 1 base, with 18 bases between. The CDR3 is 17 residues long. CDR3 region: CASSLTPQLVLSYEQYF. CDR3 DNA sequence: TGTGCCAGCAGCTTAACCCCCCAGTTGGTCCTTTCCTACGAGCAGTACTTC.

The chain uses TRBV9 and TRBJ1-6; D might be TRBD1 (6 bases). V lost 0 bases and J lost 9, with 19 bases in between. The CDR3 has 17 amino acids. Germline V gene data show CDR1 as SGDLS and CDR2 as YYNGEE. The CDR3 is CASSVGIRDNPPSPLHF. CDR3 DNA: TGTGCCAGCAGCGTAGGGATCCGGGACAACCCACCTTCACCCCTCCACTTT. The full variable domain, rest sourced from reference TRBV9 and TRBJ1-6, is DSGVTQTPKHLITATGQRVTLRCSPRSGDLSVYWYQQSLDQGLQFLIQYYNGEERAKGNILERFSAQQFPDLHSELNLSSLELGDSALYFCASSVGIRDNPPSPLHFGNGTRLTVT.

The V and J genes are TRBV29-1 and TRBJ2-3; D may be TRBD2 (6 bases). Germline CDR1 SQVTM, CDR2 ANQGSEA. Trimming pared 7 bases from V and 4 bases from J, leaving 18 bases between. The CDR3 is made up of 14 amino acids. In DNA form, the CDR3 reads TGCAGCGCCGAGCCTAGCGCGAGTCCAGATACGCAGTATTTT. It encodes CSAEPSASPDTQYF.

The chain carries TRBV19 and TRBJ2-7; 7 nucleotides align to TRBD1. Losses at the gene ends were 3 bases for V and 0 bases for J; bases not matched to a gene: 5. Germline lookup yields CDR1 LNHDA and CDR2 SQIVND (reference sequence). The CDR3 covers 15 residues. DNA of the CDR3: TGTGCCAGTAGTATCTCGGGACAGAACTCCTACGAGCAGTACTTC. It is translated as CASSISGQNSYEQYF.